This note documents a single T cell receptor (beta chain) sequence. This CDR3 has 15 amino acids. V lost 6 bases and J 7 bases, leaving 21 bases between the germline ends. Germline CDR1 reads SNHLY; CDR2 reads FYNNEI. The data were taken from a study of shared clonotypes between healthy human individuals. Generated by immunoSEQ multiplex PCR, the TCRdb table keeps only in-frame clones and is missing some. This sample carries more than 2,000,000 clones, around nine tenths of them seen once, and the ten largest clones take around 0.14%. This clonotype originated in a man younger than 35 in good health. J is TRBJ1-2 and V is TRBV2, with D perhaps matching TRBD1 (6 bases). The sequenced sample consisted of naive CD4+ T cells sorted from blood. The subset: CD45RA+ positively selected. This chain's CDR3 is CASSERGDSLGGYTF. CDR3 nucleotide sequence: TGTGCCAGCAGCGAGAGGGGGGACTCGCTAGGTGGCTACACCTTC.